The 18 T cell receptor beta chains below all came from one sample that was sequenced in a study of blood T cell repertoires in COVID-19. Repertoires were generated with immunoSEQ multiplex PCR, while TCRdb's copy carries only in-frame clones and drops some. The data show some 330,000 clones, 80% to 90% seen once. Sequencing was done on a sample of PBMCs or T cells enriched from blood (not recorded which). Receptors originate from a man in his thirties or forties who had recovered from COVID-19.

The chain couples TRBV28 to TRBJ2-5; 12 positions agree with TRBD2. The V gene's germline CDR1 is MDHEN and CDR2 SYDVKM. With V trimmed by 2 bases and J by 4 bases, 5 bases remained unmatched. This CDR3 comprises 16 residues. CDR3 nucleotides: TGTGCCAGCAGTTTAGGGACTAGCGGGTGGGGAGAGACCCAGTACTTC. It codes for CASSLGTSGWGETQYF.

The J gene is TRBJ1-5, the V gene TRBV20-1, with no clear D. The CDR3 is 13 residues long. V was clipped by 3 bases and J by 5 bases, with 11 bases between them. Germline CDR1 DFQATT, CDR2 SNEGSKA (reference sequence). The CDR3 nucleotides read TGCAGTGCTAGTAGAGGGAAGGATCAGCCCCAGCATTTT. Protein sequence: CSASRGKDQPQHF.

The chain carries TRBV3-1 (or the pseudogene TRBV3-2) and TRBJ2-1; 7 bases map to TRBD2. Trimming at V came to 0 bases and at J to 9 bases, leaving 11 bases not matched to a gene. The CDR3 length is 16 residues. Germline CDR1 is LGHDT and CDR2 is YNNKEL (reference sequence). The CDR3 spells CASSQDVRWGGREQFF. As DNA, the CDR3 is TGTGCCAGCAGCCAAGATGTCAGGTGGGGGGGACGTGAGCAGTTCTTC.

This sequence joins TRBV13 and TRBJ2-2, with TRBD1 matching over 11 bases. The V and J ends lost 7 bases and 3 bases, in that order; junction bases with no gene match: 10. The germline gives CDR1 PRHDT, CDR2 FYEKMQ (reference sequence). The CDR3 length is 17 residues. The CDR3 nucleotides are TGTGCCAGCACCCCCGGGGGGACAGGGGGTGACACCGGGGAGCTGTTTTTT. This gives the protein CASTPGGTGGDTGELFF. Full variable domain (remainder filled in from reference TRBV13 and TRBJ2-2): AAGVIQSPRHLIKEKRETATLKCYPIPRHDTVYWYQQGPGQDPQFLISFYEKMQSDKGSIPDRFSAQQFSDYHSELNMSSLELGDSALYFCASTPGGTGGDTGELFFGEGSRLTVL.

The chain couples TRBV7-2 to TRBJ2-7; D gene unclear. Per the germline V gene, CDR1 is SGHTA and CDR2 is FQGNSA. The CDR3 has 12 amino acids. Trimming removed 5 bases at V and 0 bases at J, with 5 bases between. CDR3 sequence: CASSTSSYEQYF. CDR3 nucleotide sequence: TGTGCCAGCAGCACGAGCTCCTACGAGCAGTACTTC.

As to this clone: Other DNA sequences of this sample code for an identical CDR3. The CDR3 nucleotides read TGTGCCAGCAGCCTGGGACAGGGGGCCTACGAGCAGTACTTC. Amino acids: CASSLGQGAYEQYF. The chain has TRBV11-3 and TRBJ2-7; 11 bases map to TRBD1. There are 14 residues in the CDR3. Per germline, CDR1 SGHNT and CDR2 YENEEA. The trim removed 5 bases at V and 2 bases at J, leaving 2 bases unmatched. The entire variable domain, with the rest obtained from reference TRBV11-3 and TRBJ2-7, is as follows: EAGVVQSPRYKIIEKKQPVAFWCNPISGHNTLYWYLQNLGQGPELLIRYENEEAVDDSQLPKDRFSAERLKGVDSTLKIQPAELGDSAVYLCASSLGQGAYEQYFGPGTRLTVT.

The CDR3 sequence is CASSFDRESSGANVLTF. The CDR3 nucleotides are TGTGCCAGCAGCTTCGACAGGGAAAGCTCTGGGGCCAACGTCCTGACTTTC. The chain recombines TRBV7-9 with TRBJ2-6; 7 bases map to TRBD1. CDR3 length: 17 residues. Germline CDR1 SEHNR, CDR2 FQNEAQ (reference sequence). J gave up 0 bases and V 3 bases, and 5 bases lay outside the gene matches. Looking up the rest from reference TRBV7-9 and TRBJ2-6 gives the full variable domain: DTGVSQNPRHKITKRGQNVTFRCDPISEHNRLYWYRQTLGQGPEFLTYFQNEAQLEKSRLLSDRFSAERPKGSFSTLEIQRTEQGDSAMYLCASSFDRESSGANVLTFGAGSRLTVL.

This chain connects TRBV29-1 to TRBJ2-7; TRBD1 is a possible D gene (7 bases). Trimming cost V 4 bases and J 5 bases, with 12 bases left between them. Germline V gives CDR1 SQVTM, CDR2 ANQGSEA. CDR3 size: 12 residues. The CDR3 region has the DNA TGCAGCGTTGCAGGGGGGTTTGACGAGCAGTACTTC. As protein: CSVAGGFDEQYF.

The chain joins TRBV5-1 to TRBJ2-2; 12 nucleotides align to TRBD2. V lost 2 bases to trimming and J lost 6 bases; unmatched junction nucleotides: 2. The germline CDR1 and CDR2 sequences are SGHRS and YFSETQ. CDR3 length equals 15 residues. The CDR3 loop is CASSFRLAGAGELFF. CDR3 DNA sequence: TGCGCCAGCAGCTTTAGACTAGCGGGAGCCGGGGAGCTGTTTTTT.

The gene calls are TRBV7-8 and TRBJ2-7, with TRBD1 matching over 9 bases. Trimming at V came to 3 bases and at J to 2 bases, leaving 2 bases not matched to a gene. The CDR3 has 14 residues. CDR1 and CDR2 from the germline V gene are SGHVS and FQNEAQ. In DNA form, the CDR3 reads TGTGCCAGCAGCTTCCGACAGGGGGCCTACGAGCAGTACTTC. It encodes CASSFRQGAYEQYF. Looking up the rest from reference TRBV7-8 and TRBJ2-7 gives the full variable domain: GAGVSQSPRYKVAKRGQDVALRCDPISGHVSLFWYQQALGQGPEFLTYFQNEAQLDKSGLPSDRFFAERPEGSVSTLKIQRTQQEDSAVYLCASSFRQGAYEQYFGPGTRLTVT.

V usage is TRBV5-1 and J usage is TRBJ2-1, with 9 bases aligning to TRBD2. V gave up 3 bases and J gave up 9 bases; unmatched junction bases: 13. Germline V lookup: CDR1 SGHRS, CDR2 YFSETQ. This CDR3 has 16 amino acids. CDR3 sequence: CASSSIPGLAFTEQFF. CDR3 nucleotide sequence: TGCGCCAGCAGCTCAATACCGGGACTAGCTTTTACTGAGCAGTTCTTC.

A note on this clone: Other DNA sequences in this sample translate to the same CDR3. V usage is TRBV18 and J usage is TRBJ1-1, with TRBD1 matching 8 bases. The CDR3 totals 13 residues. In germline, CDR1 is KGHSH, CDR2 LQKENI. V was clipped by 4 bases and J by 5 bases; unmatched bases: 3. As DNA, the CDR3 is TGTGCCAGCTCACGTGACAGGGGAACTGAAGCTTTCTTT. This codes for CASSRDRGTEAFF.

The CDR3 nucleotides are TGTGCCAGCAGTCAGACAGGGGGCTTCTCTAATTCACCCCTCCACTTT. Its translation is CASSQTGGFSNSPLHF. The rearrangement uses TRBV27 and TRBJ1-6; the match to TRBD1 covers 10 bases. The junction had 7 bases not matched to a gene; V was cut back by 5 bases and J by 6 bases. This CDR3 spans 16 amino acids. CDR1 MNHEY and CDR2 SMNVEV come from the germline V gene (reference sequence).

This chain links TRBV24-1 with TRBJ2-3; D not certain. CDR1 is KGHDR and CDR2 is SFDVKD in the germline V gene. V was pared by 3 bases and J by 6 bases, with 12 bases between. The CDR3 has 14 amino acids. The CDR3 region is CATSDRSRLDTQYF. CDR3 bases: TGTGCCACCAGTGATCGTTCCAGGTTGGATACGCAGTATTTT.

This clone was recorded once. The V and J genes are TRBV9 and TRBJ2-3, with TRBD1 as a possible D gene (6 bases). Trimming cost V 4 bases and J 0 bases, with 15 bases left between them. The germline gives CDR1 SGDLS, CDR2 YYNGEE. This CDR3 region has 16 residues. CDR3 nucleotide sequence: TGTGCCAGCAGCCCCCAGACCAGGGGTAGCACAGATACGCAGTATTTT. It translates to CASSPQTRGSTDTQYF.

The chain recombines TRBV9 with TRBJ2-1; D is possibly TRBD2 (6 bases). This CDR3 has 15 amino acids. Deletions cut 3 bases from V and 4 bases from J, with 14 bases between. CDR1 is SGDLS, CDR2 YYNGEE, per germline. The CDR3 protein is CASSEGGDFYNEQFF. CDR3 DNA: TGTGCCAGCAGCGAAGGAGGGGACTTTTACAATGAGCAGTTCTTC.

A single count supports this clone. The V call is TRBV10-2, the J call TRBJ1-3; TRBD1 might be the D (6 bases). Germline CDR1 reads WSHSY; CDR2 reads SAAADI. CDR3 length equals 15 residues. The V end lost 6 bases, the J end lost 1 base, and 13 bases lay between the germline ends. The CDR3 nucleotides read TGCGCCAGCAGGTCAACAGGGTCATCTGGAAACACCATATATTTT. Translated: CASRSTGSSGNTIYF.

This clone appeared once. V and J are TRBV27 and TRBJ1-1, with unresolved D. The CDR3 covers 13 residues. Trimming took off 8 bases at V and 1 base at J, with 11 bases between the two ends. Germline CDR1 and CDR2: MNHEY and SMNVEV (reference sequence). The CDR3 bases are TGTGCCAGCTCTTCTTGGGCGAACACTGAAGCTTTCTTT. It codes for CASSSWANTEAFF.